This T cell receptor (beta chain) was identified in a study of tumor-infiltrating lymphocytes in primary liver carcinoma. Whole-study context: Patients underwent resection of primary liver carcinoma. Enrolled patients were male and female, aged 30 to 69 years.

CDR1 MGHRA and CDR2 YSYEKL come from the germline V gene. The CDR3 spans 16 residues. With 0 bases removed from V and 0 bases from J, the gap between germline ends came to 11 bases. Researchers drew blood RNA from unsorted whole blood and extracted germline DNA as well. Researchers generated TCR beta cDNA from about 450 ng of total RNA, relying on a constant-region primer. Slightly modified ARM-PCR served as the procedure for the TCR beta libraries. These libraries came from three rounds of nested multiplex PCR. Amplification in the first two PCR rounds was performed using TRBV1-TRBV30 forward primers and a C-beta reverse primer for roughly 9 cycles each. TCRdb itself ran the multiplex PCR reads through MiXCR, one entry per CDR3 protein. The profile shows about 180,000 distinct CDR3 sequences, 50% to 75% of them singletons.

The TCR was taken from a man aged 40-49 years with primary liver carcinoma and hepatitis B virus infection. Sequenced material: peripheral blood. The chain couples TRBV4-1 to TRBJ1-1; a possible D gene is TRBD1 (5 bases). The CDR3 nucleotides read TGCGCCAGCAGCCAAGATCGGGGCAGCTTGAACACTGAAGCTTTCTTT. As protein: CASSQDRGSLNTEAFF.